This T cell receptor (beta chain) derives from a study of blood T cell repertoires in COVID-19 (dated by TCRdb to 2020 to 2022). With respect to the entire study: Samples from collaborators originated in the United States, Italy and Spain and spanned both the acute and convalescent phases of COVID-19. Deeply sampled blood TCRbeta repertoires from subjects exposed to, actively infected with, or recovered from COVID-19 were included in the dataset. A freely available public database, intended as a resource for researchers studying the immune response to SARS-CoV-2, is where the repertoires were released. The sample metadata nearly always contained a de-identified subject ID, COVID-19 status, age in years and sex. The prospective study material was composed of cDNA or gDNA derived from T cells, B-cell-depleted T cells, or PBMCs. Where available, HLA class I and class II types were taken from metadata supplied by the sample provider and were not determined by assay-based typing. Samples came from the ongoing ImmuneRACE study (first 160 participants) plus 1,254 subjects from 6 global collaborators. Overall study results and their limits: The quantity of clinical and demographic metadata differed by source and by participant and was supplied without curation.

At one collaborating source in Seattle, patients were enrolled during active infection and were followed longitudinally through the course of disease. The collaborating institutions used their own protocols to collect whole blood in K2EDTA tubes. Collaborator samples were shipped for TCRbeta analysis as frozen whole blood, isolated PBMCs, or DNA extracted from either sample type. Note on this clone: Its antigen remains unidentified. Base qualities are missing; no much larger clone stands one base away.

CDR1 LGHDT and CDR2 YNNKEL were looked up in the germline V gene (reference sequence). The CDR3 numbers 16 residues from cysteine through phenylalanine. Only CDR3 DNA is held: 48 bases, read in frame from base 1. V is cut by 0 bases and J by 4 bases, and the space between the germline ends is 15 bases. The immunoSEQ Assay, a bias-controlled multiplex PCR, was used to amplify TCRbeta CDR3 regions from genomic DNA. As for how the authors treated the data: The number of nucleated cells in each sample was estimated by amplification of reference gene primers within the assay. To quantify the absolute abundance of each unique TCRbeta CDR3 rearrangement, sequence reads were collapsed and filtered. For each sample, productive Simpson clonality was calculated as the square root of Simpson's diversity index over productive rearrangements. Sourced from immuneACCESS, this table was stored by TCRdb with only in-frame sequences that have V and J called. A share of the clones is absent; for the studies checked, an unresolved V gene accounts for under half, and the remainder has no known explanation. From that table come the V and J calls and clone size; the DNA was used to work out D and trimming. Recorded for this sample are roughly 350,000 clones; about nine tenths of them occurred a single time. About 7.3% of the sample lies in the top ten.

Rearrangement joined TRBV3-1 (or the pseudogene TRBV3-2) to TRBJ1-2; no confident D gene assignment can be made. The sequence came from a woman in her 70s with COVID-19, enrolled during active disease. Source material: peripheral blood. The DNA sequence follows: TGTGCCAGCAGCCAAGATCAGCGGAGCAGCATCTATGGCTACACCTTC. It is translated as CASSQDQRSSIYGYTF.